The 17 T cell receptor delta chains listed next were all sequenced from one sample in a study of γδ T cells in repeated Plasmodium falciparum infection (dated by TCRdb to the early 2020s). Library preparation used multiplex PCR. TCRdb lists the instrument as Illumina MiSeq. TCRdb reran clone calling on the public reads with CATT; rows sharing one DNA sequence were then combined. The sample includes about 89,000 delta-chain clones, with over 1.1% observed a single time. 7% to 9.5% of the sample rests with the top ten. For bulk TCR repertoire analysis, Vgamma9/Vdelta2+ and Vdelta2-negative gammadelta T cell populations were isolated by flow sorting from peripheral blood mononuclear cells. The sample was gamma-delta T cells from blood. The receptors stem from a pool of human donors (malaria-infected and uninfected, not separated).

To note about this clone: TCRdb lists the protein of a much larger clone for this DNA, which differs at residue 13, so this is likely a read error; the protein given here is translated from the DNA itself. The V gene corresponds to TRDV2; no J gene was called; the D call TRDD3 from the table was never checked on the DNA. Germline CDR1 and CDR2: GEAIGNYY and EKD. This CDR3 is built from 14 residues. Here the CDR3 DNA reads TGTGCCTGTGACACCAGGGGGGAAAGCGATAAACTCACCTTT. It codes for CACDTRGESDKLTF.

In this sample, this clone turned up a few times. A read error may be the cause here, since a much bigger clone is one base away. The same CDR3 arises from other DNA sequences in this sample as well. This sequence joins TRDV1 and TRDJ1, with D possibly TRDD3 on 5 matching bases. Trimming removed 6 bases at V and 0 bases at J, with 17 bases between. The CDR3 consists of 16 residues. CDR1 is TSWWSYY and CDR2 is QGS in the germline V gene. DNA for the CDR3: TGTGCTCTTGGTGAAAAAGGTAGGGGGTACACCGATAAACTCATCTTT. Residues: CALGEKGRGYTDKLIF.

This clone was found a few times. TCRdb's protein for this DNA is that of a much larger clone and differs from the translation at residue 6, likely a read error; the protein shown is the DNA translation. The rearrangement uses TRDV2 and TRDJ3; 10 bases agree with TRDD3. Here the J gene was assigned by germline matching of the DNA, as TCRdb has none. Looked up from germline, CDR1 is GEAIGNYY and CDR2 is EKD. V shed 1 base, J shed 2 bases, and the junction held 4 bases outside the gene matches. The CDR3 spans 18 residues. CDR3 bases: TGTGCCTGTGACACGCCGGGGGATACGCCCTGGGACACCCGACAGATGTTTTTC. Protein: CACDTPGDTPWDTRQMFF.

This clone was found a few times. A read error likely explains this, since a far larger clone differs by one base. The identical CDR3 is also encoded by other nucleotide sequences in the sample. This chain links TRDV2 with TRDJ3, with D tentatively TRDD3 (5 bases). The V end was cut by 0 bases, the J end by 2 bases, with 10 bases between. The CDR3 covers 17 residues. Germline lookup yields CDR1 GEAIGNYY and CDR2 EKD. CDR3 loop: CACDTAGAPWDTRQMFF. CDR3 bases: TGTGCCTGTGACACCGCGGGGGCGCCCTGGGACACCCGACAGATGTTTTTC.

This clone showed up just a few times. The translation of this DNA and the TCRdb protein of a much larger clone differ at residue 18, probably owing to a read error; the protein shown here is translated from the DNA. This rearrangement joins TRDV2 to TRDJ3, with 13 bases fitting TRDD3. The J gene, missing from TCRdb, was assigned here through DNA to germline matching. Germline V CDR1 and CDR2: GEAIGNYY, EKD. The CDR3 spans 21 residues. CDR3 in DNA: TGTGCCTGTGACGAGGTACTGGGGGATACGCCCCGTTCCTGGGACACCCGACTGATGTTTTTC. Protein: CACDEVLGDTPRSWDTRLMFF.

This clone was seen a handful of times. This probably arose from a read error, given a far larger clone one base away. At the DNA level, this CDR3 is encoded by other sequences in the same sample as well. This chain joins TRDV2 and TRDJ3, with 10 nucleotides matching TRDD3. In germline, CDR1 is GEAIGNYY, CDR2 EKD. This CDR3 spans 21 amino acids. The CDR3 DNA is TGTGCCTGTGACACCGGCGGGCTACTGGGGGATCGCGCCTGGGATACCCGACAGATGTTTTTC. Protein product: CACDTGGLLGDRAWDTRQMFF.

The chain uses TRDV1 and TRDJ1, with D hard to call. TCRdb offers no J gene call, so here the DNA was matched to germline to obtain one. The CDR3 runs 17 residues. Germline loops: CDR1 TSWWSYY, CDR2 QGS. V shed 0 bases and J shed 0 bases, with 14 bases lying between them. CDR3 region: CALGELIPVTYTDKLIF. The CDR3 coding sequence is TGTGCTCTTGGGGAACTAATTCCGGTTACCTACACCGATAAACTCATCTTT.

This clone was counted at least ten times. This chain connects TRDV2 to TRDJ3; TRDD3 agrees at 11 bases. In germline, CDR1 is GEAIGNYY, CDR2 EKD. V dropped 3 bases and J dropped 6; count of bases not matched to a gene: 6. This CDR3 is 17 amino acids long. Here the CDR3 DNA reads TGTGCCTGTGACCCCATCCTGGGGGATACGGACACCCGACAGATGTTTTTC. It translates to CACDPILGDTDTRQMFF.

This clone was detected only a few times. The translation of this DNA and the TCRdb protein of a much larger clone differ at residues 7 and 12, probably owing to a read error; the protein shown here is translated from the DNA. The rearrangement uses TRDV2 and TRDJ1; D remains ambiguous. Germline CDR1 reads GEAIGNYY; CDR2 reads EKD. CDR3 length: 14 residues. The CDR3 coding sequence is TGTGCCTGTGACTCCTTACATAACACCGATAAACCCATCTTT. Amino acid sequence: CACDSLHNTDKPIF.

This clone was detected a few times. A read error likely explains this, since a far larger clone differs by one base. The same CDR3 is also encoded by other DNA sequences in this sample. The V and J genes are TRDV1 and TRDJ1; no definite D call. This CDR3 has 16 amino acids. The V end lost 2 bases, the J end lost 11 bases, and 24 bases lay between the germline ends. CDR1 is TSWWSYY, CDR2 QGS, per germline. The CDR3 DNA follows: TGTGCTCTTGGGGAAGGAGAATCCGCGTGGGTACCCGGGCTCATCTTT. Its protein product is CALGEGESAWVPGLIF.

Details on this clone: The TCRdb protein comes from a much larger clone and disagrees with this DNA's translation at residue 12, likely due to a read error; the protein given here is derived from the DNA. The CDR3 reads CAFSGVWWTPIPGDDTDKLIF. CDR3 nucleotide sequence: TGTGCCTTTAGTGGGGTTTGGTGGACCCCCATACCGGGGGATGACACCGATAAACTCATCTTT. The chain is built from TRDV3 and TRDJ1; 7 bases are shared with TRDD3. Since TCRdb gives no J gene, matching the DNA to germline was used here to assign it. After removal of 0 bases from V and 0 bases from J, the junction contained 25 bases not matched to a gene. There are 21 residues in the CDR3. Germline V gives CDR1 TVYSNPD, CDR2 GDNSRS (reference sequence).

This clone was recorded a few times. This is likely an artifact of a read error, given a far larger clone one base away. The CDR3: CALGSLKGLLVGDTGCDKLIF. CDR3 in DNA: TGTGCTCTTGGGTCCCTTAAAGGGCTCCTCGTGGGGGATACTGGTTGCGATAAGCTCATCTTT. J gene calling gave no result, while the V gene is TRDV1; the D call TRDD3 from the table was never checked on the DNA. Germline V CDR1 and CDR2: TSWWSYY, QGS. The CDR3 length is 21 residues.

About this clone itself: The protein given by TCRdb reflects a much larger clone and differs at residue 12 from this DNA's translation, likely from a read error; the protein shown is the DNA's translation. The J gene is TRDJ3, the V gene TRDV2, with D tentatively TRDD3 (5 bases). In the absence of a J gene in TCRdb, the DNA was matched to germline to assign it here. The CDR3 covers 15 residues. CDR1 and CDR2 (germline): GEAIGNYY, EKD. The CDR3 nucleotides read TGTGCCTGTGACACCGACTCCTGGGACACCCGACGGATGTTTTTC. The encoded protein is CACDTDSWDTRRMFF.

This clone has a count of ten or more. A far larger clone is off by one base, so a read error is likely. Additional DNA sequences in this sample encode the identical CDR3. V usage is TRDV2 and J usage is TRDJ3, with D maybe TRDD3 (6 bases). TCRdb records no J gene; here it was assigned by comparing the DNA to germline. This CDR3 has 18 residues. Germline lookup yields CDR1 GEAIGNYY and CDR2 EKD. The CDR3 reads CACDTVGIDSWDTRQMFF. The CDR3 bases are TGTGCCTGTGACACCGTGGGGATTGATTCCTGGGACACCCGGCAGATGTTTTTC.

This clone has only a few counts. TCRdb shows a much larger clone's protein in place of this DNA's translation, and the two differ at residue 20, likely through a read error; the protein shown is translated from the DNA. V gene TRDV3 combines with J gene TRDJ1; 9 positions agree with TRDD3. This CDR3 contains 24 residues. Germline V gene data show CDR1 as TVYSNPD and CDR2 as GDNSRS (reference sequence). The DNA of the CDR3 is TGTGCCCTTAGAGTGGGTTCCAGCTGGGGGATCCCTTGGTCGTTATCCGACTACACCGAGAAACTCATCTTT. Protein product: CALRVGSSWGIPWSLSDYTEKLIF.

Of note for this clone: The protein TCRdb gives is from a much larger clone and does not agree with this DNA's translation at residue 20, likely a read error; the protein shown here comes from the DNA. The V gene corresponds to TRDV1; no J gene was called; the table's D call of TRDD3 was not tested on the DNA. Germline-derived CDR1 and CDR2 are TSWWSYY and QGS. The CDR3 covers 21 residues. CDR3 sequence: CALGTLQSGPPYWGLTDKLTF. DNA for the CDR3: TGTGCTCTTGGGACGCTACAATCTGGCCCTCCGTACTGGGGACTCACCGATAAACTCACCTTT.

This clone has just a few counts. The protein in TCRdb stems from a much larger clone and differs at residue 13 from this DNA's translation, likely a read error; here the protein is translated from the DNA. DNA of the CDR3: TGTGCTCTTGGGGACCTTCCTCACACCGATAAACTCACCTTT. Amino acids: CALGDLPHTDKLTF. This sequence joins TRDV1 and TRDJ1, with 7 bases identical to TRDD2. The CDR3 extends over 14 amino acids. The germline V gene has CDR1 TSWWSYY and CDR2 QGS.